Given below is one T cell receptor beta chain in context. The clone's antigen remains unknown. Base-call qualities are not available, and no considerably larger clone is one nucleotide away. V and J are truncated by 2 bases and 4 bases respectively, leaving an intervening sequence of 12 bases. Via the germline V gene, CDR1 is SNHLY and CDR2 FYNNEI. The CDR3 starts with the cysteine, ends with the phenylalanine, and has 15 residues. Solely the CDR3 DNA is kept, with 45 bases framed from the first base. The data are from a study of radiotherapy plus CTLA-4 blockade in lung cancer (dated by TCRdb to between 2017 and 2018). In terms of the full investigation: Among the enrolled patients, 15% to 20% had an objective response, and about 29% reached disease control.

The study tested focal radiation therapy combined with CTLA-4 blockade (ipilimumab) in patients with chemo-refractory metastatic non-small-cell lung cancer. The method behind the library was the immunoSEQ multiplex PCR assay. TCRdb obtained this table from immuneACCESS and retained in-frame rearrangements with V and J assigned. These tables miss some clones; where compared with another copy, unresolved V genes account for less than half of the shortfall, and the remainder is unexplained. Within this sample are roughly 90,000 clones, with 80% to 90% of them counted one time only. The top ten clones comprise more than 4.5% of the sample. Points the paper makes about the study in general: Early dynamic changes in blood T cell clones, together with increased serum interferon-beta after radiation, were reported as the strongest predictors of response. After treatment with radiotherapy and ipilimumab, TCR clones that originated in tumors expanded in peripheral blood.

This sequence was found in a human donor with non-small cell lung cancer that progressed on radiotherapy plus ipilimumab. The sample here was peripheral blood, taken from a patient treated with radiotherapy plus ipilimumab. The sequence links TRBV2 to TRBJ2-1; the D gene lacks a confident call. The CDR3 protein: CASSESGAIYNEQFF. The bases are TGTGCCAGCAGTGAATCGGGCGCGATTTACAATGAGCAGTTCTTC.